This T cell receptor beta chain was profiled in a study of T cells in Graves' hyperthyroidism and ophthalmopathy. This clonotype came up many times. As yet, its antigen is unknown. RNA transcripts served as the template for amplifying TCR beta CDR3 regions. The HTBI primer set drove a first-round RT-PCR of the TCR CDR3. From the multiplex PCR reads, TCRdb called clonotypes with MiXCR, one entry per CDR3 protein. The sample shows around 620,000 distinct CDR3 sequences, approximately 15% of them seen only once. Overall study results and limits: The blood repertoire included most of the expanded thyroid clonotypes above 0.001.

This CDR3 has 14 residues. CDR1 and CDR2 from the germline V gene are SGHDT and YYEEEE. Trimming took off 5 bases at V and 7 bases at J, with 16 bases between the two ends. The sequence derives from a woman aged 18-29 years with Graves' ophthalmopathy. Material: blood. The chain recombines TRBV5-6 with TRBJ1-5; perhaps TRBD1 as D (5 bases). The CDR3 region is CASSLAGGGQPQHF. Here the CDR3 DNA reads TGTGCCAGCAGTTTAGCGGGGGGGGGACAGCCCCAGCATTTT.